This TCR beta chain was identified in a study of shared clonotypes between healthy human individuals. TCRdb's copy holds only in-frame clones and misses some; the assay was immunoSEQ multiplex PCR. This table has roughly 2.1 million clones, approximately 94% appearing once. The CDR3 is 13 residues long. Trimming at V came to 5 bases and at J to 7 bases, leaving 4 bases not matched to a gene. The V gene's germline CDR1 is LNHDA and CDR2 SQIVND (reference sequence). Terminally differentiated effector memory CD45RA+ cells were excluded by CCR7 positive selection of CD45RO-negative cells. Sequenced sample: naive CD8+ T cells from PBMCs. The receptor was derived from a man aged 18-30 years in good health. Some clones in this sample may be carry-over from other donors' samples. The genes are TRBV19 and TRBJ2-1; 8 bases are shared with TRBD1. The CDR3 sequence is CASSWTGSNEQFF. CDR3 nucleotide sequence: TGTGCCAGTAGTTGGACAGGGTCGAATGAGCAGTTCTTC.